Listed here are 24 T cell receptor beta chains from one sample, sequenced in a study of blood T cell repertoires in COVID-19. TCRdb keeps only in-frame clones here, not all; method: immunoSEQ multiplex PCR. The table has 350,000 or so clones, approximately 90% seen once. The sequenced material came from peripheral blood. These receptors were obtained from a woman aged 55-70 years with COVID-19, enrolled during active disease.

CDR3 loop: CASSQGGATYNEQFF. CDR3 coding DNA: TGCGCCAGCAGTCAAGGGGGGGCCACCTACAATGAGCAGTTCTTC. The chain employs TRBV5-1 and TRBJ2-1, with D possibly being TRBD2 (7 bases). Germline assignment: CDR1 SGHRS and CDR2 YFSETQ. This CDR3 region has 15 residues. V was pared by 5 bases and J by 2 bases, with 14 bases between.

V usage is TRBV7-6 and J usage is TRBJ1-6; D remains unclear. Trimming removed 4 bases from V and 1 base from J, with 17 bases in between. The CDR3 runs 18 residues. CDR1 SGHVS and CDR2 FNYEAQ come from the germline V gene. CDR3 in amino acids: CASSSTRSGISYNSPLHF. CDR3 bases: TGTGCCAGCAGCTCCACCCGTTCGGGGATTTCCTATAATTCACCCCTCCACTTT.

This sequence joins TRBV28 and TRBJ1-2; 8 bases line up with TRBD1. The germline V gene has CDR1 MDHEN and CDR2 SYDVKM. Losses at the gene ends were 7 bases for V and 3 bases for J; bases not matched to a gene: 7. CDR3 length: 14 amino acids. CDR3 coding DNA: TGTGCCAGCACCTCAGGGGGCGCCGACTATGGCTACACCTTC. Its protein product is CASTSGGADYGYTF.

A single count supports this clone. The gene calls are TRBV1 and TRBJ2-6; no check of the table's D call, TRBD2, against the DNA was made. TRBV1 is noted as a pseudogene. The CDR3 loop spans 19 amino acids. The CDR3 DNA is TGCACCAGCAGCCAGCTAACTAGCGGGGGGGCTTCTGGGGCCAACGTCCTGACTTTC. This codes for CTSSQLTSGGASGANVLTF.

The CDR3 nucleotides are TGTGCCAGCAGTTTATCGCGACAGGGGGCAATACAAGAAAAACTGTTTTTT. It is translated as CASSLSRQGAIQEKLFF. V is TRBV27 and J is TRBJ1-4, with 10 bases aligning to TRBD1. The length of the CDR3 is 17 residues. Germline V CDR1 and CDR2: MNHEY, SMNVEV (reference sequence). Trimming cost V 0 bases and J 8 bases; bases outside gene matches: 9.

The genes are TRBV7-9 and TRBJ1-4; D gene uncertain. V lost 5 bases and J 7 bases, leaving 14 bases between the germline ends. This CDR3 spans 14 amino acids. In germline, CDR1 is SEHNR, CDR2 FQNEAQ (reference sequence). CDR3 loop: CASSRPSAGEKLFF. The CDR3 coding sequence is TGTGCCAGCAGCAGACCCTCCGCGGGTGAAAAACTGTTTTTT.

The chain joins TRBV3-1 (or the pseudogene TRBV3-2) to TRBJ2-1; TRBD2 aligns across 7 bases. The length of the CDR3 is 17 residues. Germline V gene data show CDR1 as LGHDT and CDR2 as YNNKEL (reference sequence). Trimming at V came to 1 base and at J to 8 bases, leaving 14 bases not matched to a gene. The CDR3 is CASSQGVEAGLWDEQFF. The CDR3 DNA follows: TGTGCCAGCAGCCAAGGGGTCGAAGCGGGGTTATGGGATGAGCAGTTCTTC.

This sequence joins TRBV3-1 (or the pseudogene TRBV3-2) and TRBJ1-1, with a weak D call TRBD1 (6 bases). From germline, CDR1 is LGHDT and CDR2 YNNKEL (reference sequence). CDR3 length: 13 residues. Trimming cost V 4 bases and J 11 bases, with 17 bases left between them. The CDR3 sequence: CASSPRGPGKAFF. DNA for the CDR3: TGTGCCAGCAGCCCCAGGGGACCTGGAAAGGCTTTCTTT.

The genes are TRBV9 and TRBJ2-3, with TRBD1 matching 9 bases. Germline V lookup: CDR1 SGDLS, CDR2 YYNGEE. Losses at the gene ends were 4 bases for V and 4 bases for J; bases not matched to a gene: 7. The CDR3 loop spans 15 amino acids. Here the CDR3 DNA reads TGTGCCAGCAGCTTAACAGGGGGCCCTTCAGATACGCAGTATTTT. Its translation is CASSLTGGPSDTQYF. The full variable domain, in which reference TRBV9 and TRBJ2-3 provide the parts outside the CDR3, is DSGVTQTPKHLITATGQRVTLRCSPRSGDLSVYWYQQSLDQGLQFLIQYYNGEERAKGNILERFSAQQFPDLHSELNLSSLELGDSALYFCASSLTGGPSDTQYFGPGTRLTVL.

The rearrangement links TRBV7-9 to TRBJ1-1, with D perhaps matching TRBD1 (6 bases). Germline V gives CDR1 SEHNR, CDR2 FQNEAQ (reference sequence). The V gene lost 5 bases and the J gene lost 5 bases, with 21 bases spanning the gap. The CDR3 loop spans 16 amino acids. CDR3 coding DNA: TGTGCCAGCAGCCCAAGACAGGAACCCAAGGGAACTGAAGCTTTCTTT. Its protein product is CASSPRQEPKGTEAFF.

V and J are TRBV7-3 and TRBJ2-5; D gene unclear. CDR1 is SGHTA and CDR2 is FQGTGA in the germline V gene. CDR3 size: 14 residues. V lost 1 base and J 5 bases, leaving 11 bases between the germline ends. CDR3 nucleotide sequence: TGTGCCAGCAGCTTAATACCCCTCGGGGAGACCCAGTACTTC. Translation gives CASSLIPLGETQYF.

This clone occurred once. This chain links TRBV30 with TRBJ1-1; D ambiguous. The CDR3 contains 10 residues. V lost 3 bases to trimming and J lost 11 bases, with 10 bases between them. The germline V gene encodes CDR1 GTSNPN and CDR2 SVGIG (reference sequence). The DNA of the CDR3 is TGTGCCTGGAGGAGGCTATCGGCTTTCTTT. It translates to CAWRRLSAFF.

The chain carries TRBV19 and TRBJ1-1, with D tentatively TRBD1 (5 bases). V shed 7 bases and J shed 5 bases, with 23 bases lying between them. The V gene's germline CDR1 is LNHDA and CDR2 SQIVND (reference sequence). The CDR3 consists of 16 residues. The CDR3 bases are TGTGCCAGTACCCTATATAGGGGCGCCGCTGATACTGAAGCTTTCTTT. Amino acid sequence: CASTLYRGAADTEAFF.

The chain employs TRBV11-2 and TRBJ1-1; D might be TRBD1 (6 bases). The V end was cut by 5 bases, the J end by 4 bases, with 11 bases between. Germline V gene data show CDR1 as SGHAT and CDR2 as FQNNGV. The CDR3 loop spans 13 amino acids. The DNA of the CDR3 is TGTGCCAGCAGCAAACAGGGAGTCACTGAAGCTTTCTTT. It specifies CASSKQGVTEAFF.

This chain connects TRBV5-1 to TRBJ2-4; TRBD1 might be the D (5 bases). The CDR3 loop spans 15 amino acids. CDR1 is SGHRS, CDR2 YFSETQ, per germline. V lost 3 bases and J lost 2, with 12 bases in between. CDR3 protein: CASSSGQGTKNIQYF. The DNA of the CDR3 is TGCGCCAGCAGCTCCGGTCAGGGAACCAAAAACATTCAGTACTTC.

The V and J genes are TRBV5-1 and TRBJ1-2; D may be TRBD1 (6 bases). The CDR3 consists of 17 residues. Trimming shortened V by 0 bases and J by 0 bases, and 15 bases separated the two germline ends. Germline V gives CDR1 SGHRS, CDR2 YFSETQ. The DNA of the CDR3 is TGCGCCAGCAGCTTGGGAGCAGGGGCTACAGCTAACTATGGCTACACCTTC. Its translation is CASSLGAGATANYGYTF.

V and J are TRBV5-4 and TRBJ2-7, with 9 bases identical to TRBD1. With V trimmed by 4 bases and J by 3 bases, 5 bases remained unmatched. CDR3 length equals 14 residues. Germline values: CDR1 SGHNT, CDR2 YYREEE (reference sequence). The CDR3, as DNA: TGTGCCAGCAGCCACAGGGGACAGGGCTACGAGCAGTACTTC. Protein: CASSHRGQGYEQYF. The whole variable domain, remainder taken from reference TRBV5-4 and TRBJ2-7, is ETGVTQSPTHLIKTRGQQVTLRCSSQSGHNTVSWYQQALGQGPQFIFQYYREEENGRGNFPPRFSGLQFPNYSSELNVNALELDDSALYLCASSHRGQGYEQYFGPGTRLTVT.

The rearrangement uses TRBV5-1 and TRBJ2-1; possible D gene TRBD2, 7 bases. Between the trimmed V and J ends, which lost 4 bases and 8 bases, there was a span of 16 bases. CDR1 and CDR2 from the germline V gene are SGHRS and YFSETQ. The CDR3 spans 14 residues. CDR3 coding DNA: TGCGCCAGCAGCCCCATGGTGGGGGGGCATGAGCAGTTCTTC. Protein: CASSPMVGGHEQFF.

CDR3 residues: CVSKTAHNSPLHF. The CDR3 DNA reads TGTGTTTCAAAGACAGCCCATAATTCACCCCTCCACTTT. V usage is TRBV2 and J usage is TRBJ1-6; tentative D call: TRBD1 (5 bases). The CDR3 totals 13 residues. Germline V gene sequence: CDR1 SNHLY, CDR2 FYNNEI.

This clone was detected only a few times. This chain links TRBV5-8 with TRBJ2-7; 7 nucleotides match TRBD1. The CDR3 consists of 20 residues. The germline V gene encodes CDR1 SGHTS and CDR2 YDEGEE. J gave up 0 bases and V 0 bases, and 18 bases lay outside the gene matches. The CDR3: CASSLDLGNRGPTFSYEQYF. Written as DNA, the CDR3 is TGTGCCAGCAGCTTGGACCTGGGCAACAGGGGCCCTACCTTCTCCTACGAGCAGTACTTC.

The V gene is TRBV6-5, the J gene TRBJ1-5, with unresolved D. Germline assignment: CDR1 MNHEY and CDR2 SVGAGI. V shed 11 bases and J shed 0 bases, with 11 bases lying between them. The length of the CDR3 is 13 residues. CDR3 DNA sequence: TGTGCCGTATCAACTTATAGCAATCAGCCCCAGCATTTT. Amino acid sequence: CAVSTYSNQPQHF.

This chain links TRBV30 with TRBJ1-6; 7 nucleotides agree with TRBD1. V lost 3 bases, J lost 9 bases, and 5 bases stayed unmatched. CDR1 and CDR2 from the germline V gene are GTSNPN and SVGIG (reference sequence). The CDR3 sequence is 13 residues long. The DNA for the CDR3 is TGTGCCTGGAGACGACAGGGCGCTTCACCCCTCCACTTT. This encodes CAWRRQGASPLHF.

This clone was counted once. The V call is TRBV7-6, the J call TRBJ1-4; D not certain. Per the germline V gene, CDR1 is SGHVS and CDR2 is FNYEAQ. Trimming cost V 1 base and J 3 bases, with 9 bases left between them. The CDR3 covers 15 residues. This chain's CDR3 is CASSLGSGSNEKLFF. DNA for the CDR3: TGTGCCAGCAGCTTAGGATCGGGTTCTAATGAAAAACTGTTTTTT.

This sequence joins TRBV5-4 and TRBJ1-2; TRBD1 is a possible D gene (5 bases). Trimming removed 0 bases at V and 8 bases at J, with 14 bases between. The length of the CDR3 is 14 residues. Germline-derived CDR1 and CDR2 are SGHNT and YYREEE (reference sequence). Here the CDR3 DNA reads TGTGCCAGCAGCTTGGCTCTTGCAGGGCAGGGCTACACCTTC. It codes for CASSLALAGQGYTF.